These 14 T cell receptor beta chains were all obtained from the same sample, sequenced in a study of post-analysis software for immune sequencing data. Findings of the study overall: When patients were compared with controls, about five TRBV segments were more frequent, TRBV5-6, TRBV5-1 and TRBV20-1 among them.

Their antigens remain unidentified. Unique molecular identifiers featured in each of the TCR beta cDNA libraries. TCRdb reanalysed the PCR reads using MiXCR and keeps one entry per CDR3 protein. The sample records 380,000 or so distinct CDR3 sequences, around a third being singletons. The specimen sequenced was blood. The receptors come from a girl under 18 with multiple sclerosis.

The genes are TRBV28 and TRBJ2-3; either TRBD1 or TRBD2 may fit D (5 bases each). CDR3 length: 14 amino acids. Trimming shortened V by 6 bases and J by 0 bases, and 10 bases separated the two germline ends. Per the germline V gene, CDR1 is MDHEN and CDR2 is SYDVKM. CDR3 amino acids: CASRGVVSTDTQYF. DNA of the CDR3: TGTGCCAGCAGGGGGGTGGTCAGCACAGATACGCAGTATTTT.

This clonotype came up once. With a much larger clone just one base away, this may be a read error. The CDR3 does not end in the conserved phenylalanine or tryptophan, so this is likely a read error. This sequence joins TRBV5-1 and TRBJ2-7, with D possibly being TRBD1 (5 bases). The CDR3 extends over 13 amino acids. CDR1 and CDR2 (germline): SGHRS, YFSETQ. V lost 4 bases to trimming and J lost 0 bases, with 8 bases between them. In DNA form, the CDR3 reads TGCGCCAGCAGCCCACAGGACTCCTACGAGCAGTACTAC. It yields the protein CASSPQDSYEQYY.

This chain uses TRBV28 with TRBJ1-4, with 8 bases fitting TRBD1. Trimming at V came to 1 base and at J to 4 bases, leaving 5 bases not matched to a gene. Germline lookup yields CDR1 MDHEN and CDR2 SYDVKM. This CDR3 is built from 16 residues. CDR3 in DNA: TGTGCCAGCAGTTTATTTCGGACAGGGATTAATGAAAAACTGTTTTTT. This gives the protein CASSLFRTGINEKLFF.

Notes on this clonotype: One end of the junction is discordant with germline, which a read error may explain. The V gene is TRBV5-1, the J gene TRBJ2-5, with a weak D call TRBD2 (5 bases). The germline V gene encodes CDR1 SGHRS and CDR2 YFSETQ. The CDR3 spans 16 residues. CDR3 amino acids: CASSLEREPFQETRYF. CDR3 bases: TGCGCCAGCAGCTTGGAGAGGGAACCCTTCCAAGAGACCCGGTACTTC.

This clonotype showed up many times. The gene calls are TRBV20-1 and TRBJ2-7; 7 bases fit TRBD2. Germline-derived CDR1 and CDR2 are DFQATT and SNEGSKA (reference sequence). Trimming removed 1 base from V and 5 bases from J; junction bases left unmatched: 8. The CDR3 is 14 residues long. The CDR3 is CSARASGFGHEQYF. The CDR3 region has the DNA TGCAGTGCTAGAGCTAGCGGTTTCGGGCACGAGCAGTACTTC.

This clonotype showed up many times. One end of the junction fails to match germline, which may point to a read error. This rearrangement joins TRBV5-1 to TRBJ2-3, with no clear D. The CDR3 sequence is 12 residues long. Germline CDR1 SGHRS, CDR2 YFSETQ. This CDR3 is CASSPNTDTQYF. Here the CDR3 DNA reads TGTGCCAGCAGCCCCAACACAGATACGCAGTATTTT. Supplemented by reference TRBV5-1 and TRBJ2-3, the full variable domain reads KAGVTQTPRYLIKTRGQQVTLSCSPISGHRSVSWYQQTPGQGLQFLFEYFSETQRNKGNFPGRFSGRQFSNSRSEMNVSTLELGDSALYLCASSPNTDTQYFGPGTRLTVL.

This clonotype has a handful of counts. The chain uses TRBV6-5 and TRBJ2-5, with a possible D match to TRBD2 (6 bases). This CDR3 has 15 amino acids. Germline V gives CDR1 MNHEY, CDR2 SVGAGI. Trimming removed 6 bases from V and 1 base from J, with 15 bases in between. CDR3: CASRPPGSFQETQYF. The CDR3 DNA sequence: TGTGCCAGCAGGCCGCCCGGGAGCTTCCAAGAGACCCAGTACTTC.

In regard to this clonotype: A much larger clone lies a single base off, so this may be a read error. The chain combines TRBV7-2 with TRBJ1-2, with D possibly TRBD1 on 6 matching bases. Germline values: CDR1 SGHTA, CDR2 FQGNSA. This CDR3 comprises 15 residues. CDR3 coding DNA: TGTGCCGGCAGCTTAGGGGGTATAACTAACTATGGCTACACCTTC. It specifies CAGSLGGITNYGYTF.

In its sample, this clonotype was seen a few times. V usage is TRBV7-3 and J usage is TRBJ1-2, with D perhaps matching TRBD1 (6 bases). CDR1 SGHTA and CDR2 FQGTGA come from the germline V gene. The CDR3 consists of 14 residues. Trimming took off 4 bases at V and 7 bases at J, with 16 bases between the two ends. The CDR3 DNA sequence: TGTGCCAGCAGCTCTAGCACAGGGAGGGCTGGCTACACCTTC. Residues: CASSSSTGRAGYTF.

V and J are TRBV12-5 and TRBJ2-7, with TRBD2 as a possible D gene (7 bases). V lost 0 bases, J lost 5 bases, and 20 bases lay in between. The CDR3 length is 17 residues. Looked up from germline, CDR1 is LGHNT and CDR2 is FRNRAP. The CDR3 DNA reads as TGTGCTAGTGGTTTGGTCTGGGGGGGCCTTGGGGACAACGAGCAGTACTTC. Protein: CASGLVWGGLGDNEQYF.

The chain recombines TRBV12-3 or TRBV12-4 with TRBJ2-7; 9 bases line up with TRBD2. The CDR3 spans 15 residues. J lost 2 bases, V lost 3 bases, and 5 bases had no gene match. The DNA for the CDR3 is TGTGCCAGCAGTTTCAGCGGGGGGCGAACCTACGAGCAGTACTTC. This codes for CASSFSGGRTYEQYF.

J is TRBJ1-6 and V is TRBV27; D not resolved. CDR3 size: 14 residues. The germline V and J ends were trimmed by 4 bases and 8 bases, with 12 bases remaining between them. Germline values: CDR1 MNHEY, CDR2 SMNVEV (reference sequence). CDR3 bases: TGTGCCAGCAGTTCGGGCAGACTAGATTCACCCCTCCACTTT. It translates to CASSSGRLDSPLHF.

This clonotype was counted between two and nine times. The chain is built from TRBV28 and TRBJ2-2; no firm D call. With 4 bases removed from V and 6 bases from J, the gap between germline ends came to 15 bases. The CDR3 is 15 amino acids. Germline-derived CDR1 and CDR2 are MDHEN and SYDVKM. The CDR3 sequence: CASSSRLEPPGELFF. The CDR3 bases are TGTGCCAGCAGTTCTCGACTGGAACCTCCCGGGGAGCTGTTTTTT.

This rearrangement joins TRBV5-1 to TRBJ2-5; D is perhaps TRBD1 or TRBD2 (5 bases each). The J call may be mistaken, given a closer DNA end match to TRBJ2-7. Germline CDR1 is SGHRS and CDR2 is YFSETQ. The CDR3 spans 16 residues. CDR3 in amino acids: CASSLGSSGTPDEQYF. The CDR3, as DNA: TGCGCCAGCAGCTTGGGAAGCTCCGGGACGCCCGACGAGCAGTACTTC.